A single sample gave rise to the 5 T cell receptor beta chains below, sequenced in a study of blood T cell repertoires in COVID-19 (dated by TCRdb to the early 2020s). Library preparation used the immunoSEQ multiplex PCR assay. TCRdb mirrors the immuneACCESS table, restricted to in-frame sequences. Some clones are absent from its copies; in checked studies, under half trace to an unresolved V gene, and the reason for the others is unknown. The sample includes roughly 53,000 clones, with about 76% observed a single time. Approximately 20% of the sample is taken by the ten largest. Input material: peripheral blood. Source of these receptors: a man in his fifties or sixties with active or convalescent COVID-19.

The chain has TRBV15 and TRBJ2-1, with a tentative D call TRBD2 (5 bases). From germline, CDR1 is LNHNV and CDR2 YYDKDF (reference sequence). This CDR3 comprises 16 residues. The V end was cut by 1 base, the J end by 0 bases, with 10 bases between. CDR3 DNA: TGTGCCACCAGCAGAGCGCATGCGGGCTCCTACAATGAGCAGTTCTTC. Protein sequence: CATSRAHAGSYNEQFF. The complete variable domain, with remaining parts taken from reference TRBV15 and TRBJ2-1, reads DAMVIQNPRYQVTQFGKPVTLSCSQTLNHNVMYWYQQKSSQAPKLLFHYYDKDFNNEADTPDNFQSRRPNTSFCFLDIRSPGLGDTAMYLCATSRAHAGSYNEQFFGPGTRLTVL.

V and J are TRBV6-5 and TRBJ1-1, with 7 positions matching TRBD1. The J segment lost 3 bases and the V segment lost 3 bases, leaving 1 base of the junction unmatched. This CDR3 is built from 13 residues. Germline values: CDR1 MNHEY, CDR2 SVGAGI. The CDR3 bases are TGTGCCAGCAGTTATACAGGGGACACTGAAGCTTTCTTT. This encodes CASSYTGDTEAFF.

A few counts support this clone. This chain links TRBV19 with TRBJ2-1, with TRBD2 identical over 11 bases. The J segment lost 7 bases and the V segment lost 6 bases, leaving 11 bases of the junction unmatched. Germline lookup yields CDR1 LNHDA and CDR2 SQIVND (reference sequence). The CDR3 has 16 amino acids. The DNA of the CDR3 is TGTGCCAGTAGAGGTTCGGGACTAGCGGCCAGGAATGAGCAGTTCTTC. It yields the protein CASRGSGLAARNEQFF.

CDR3 coding DNA: TGCGCCAGCAGCGTGGGCCCGGGAGCGGATGAGCAGTTCTTC. Amino acids: CASSVGPGADEQFF. This chain uses TRBV5-1 with TRBJ2-1, with a weak D call TRBD2 (6 bases). The V and J ends lost 4 bases and 8 bases respectively, with 16 bases between them. This CDR3 has 14 residues. In germline, CDR1 is SGHRS, CDR2 YFSETQ.

CDR3 in DNA: TGTGCCAGCAGCCAAGTCCCGGACAGGGGACATGGCTACACCTTC. Amino acids: CASSQVPDRGHGYTF. The J gene is TRBJ1-2, the V gene TRBV3-1 (or the pseudogene TRBV3-2), with 9 bases identical to TRBD1. The ends lost 1 base at V and 6 bases at J; junction bases unmatched: 6. This CDR3 region has 15 residues. Looked up from germline, CDR1 is LGHDT and CDR2 is YNNKEL (reference sequence).